Presented here are 10 T cell receptor beta chains from one specimen sequenced in a study of T cell repertoires in cytomegalovirus infection. MiXCR, run by TCRdb on the reads, gives a single entry per CDR3 protein. The table has about 530,000 distinct CDR3 sequences, approximately 26% seen once; the top ten hold around 13%. The sequenced material came from PBMCs. The origin of the receptors is a human donor in good health (CMV status not recorded). Some clones in this sample may be carry-over from other donors' samples.

This clonotype was counted only a few times. The chain recombines TRBV6-5 with TRBJ2-2; no reliable D call. Per the germline V gene, CDR1 is MNHEY and CDR2 is SVGAGI. The CDR3 totals 11 residues. Trimming took off 6 bases at V and 6 bases at J, with 5 bases between the two ends. This chain's CDR3 is CASRSPGELFF. The DNA of the CDR3 is TGTGCCAGCAGGAGCCCCGGGGAGCTGTTTTTT.

The chain couples TRBV7-2 to TRBJ2-7; D possibly matches TRBD1 or TRBD2 (6 bases each). V was cut by 5 bases and J by 4 bases, with 18 bases left in between. Germline CDR1 SGHTA, CDR2 FQGNSA. This CDR3 comprises 15 residues. The chain's CDR3 is CASSPAERGDYEQYF. In nucleotides, the CDR3 is TGTGCCAGCAGCCCCGCTGAGAGGGGGGATTACGAGCAGTACTTC.

As to this clonotype: In this CDR3 the conserved last residue, phenylalanine or tryptophan, is missing, so a read error is likely. This chain joins TRBV12-3 or TRBV12-4 and TRBJ2-5; 9 bases align to TRBD1. The trim removed 5 bases at V and 2 bases at J, leaving 3 bases unmatched. There are 14 residues in the CDR3. CDR3 in DNA: TGTGCCAGCAGTCTGGGACAGGGACAAGAGACCCAGTACGTC. Protein: CASSLGQGQETQYV.

This clonotype was found a few times. The chain recombines TRBV20-1 with TRBJ2-5; perhaps TRBD2 as D (5 bases). The CDR3 covers 12 residues. V was shortened by 5 bases and J by 4 bases, with 11 bases between the two germline ends. Germline V gene lookup returns CDR1 DFQATT and CDR2 SNEGSKA (reference sequence). For the CDR3, the DNA is TGCAGTGCTTATGAACTAGGAGAGACCCAGTACTTC. Protein: CSAYELGETQYF.

This clonotype came up once. The chain recombines TRBV12-5 with TRBJ2-2; D gene uncertain. This CDR3 contains 12 residues. V lost 6 bases, J lost 6 bases, and 8 bases lay in between. CDR1 and CDR2 (germline): LGHNT, FRNRAP. The CDR3 loop is CASGGSAGELFF. The DNA for the CDR3 is TGTGCTAGTGGGGGTTCGGCCGGGGAGCTGTTTTTT.

CDR3 residues: CASSPQAVAGTYEQYF. CDR3 DNA sequence: TGTGCCAGCAGTCCCCAAGCGGTTGCGGGAACCTACGAGCAGTACTTC. The V gene is TRBV27, the J gene TRBJ2-7; D perhaps matches TRBD2 (6 bases). V was pared by 5 bases and J by 2 bases, with 19 bases between. This CDR3 spans 16 amino acids. Germline V CDR1 and CDR2: MNHEY, SMNVEV (reference sequence).

The gene calls are TRBV20-1 and TRBJ1-2; D unresolved. Germline-derived CDR1 and CDR2 are DFQATT and SNEGSKA (reference sequence). Trimming removed 1 base from V and 4 bases from J, with 10 bases in between. This CDR3 spans 13 amino acids. CDR3 DNA sequence: TGCAGTGCTAGAGTACGCAGTCTCTATGGCTACACCTTC. Residues: CSARVRSLYGYTF.

J is TRBJ2-2 and V is TRBV27; possibly TRBD2 for D (5 bases). V was clipped by 8 bases and J by 6 bases, with 13 bases between them. The germline V gene has CDR1 MNHEY and CDR2 SMNVEV (reference sequence). This CDR3 contains 13 residues. For the CDR3, the DNA is TGTGCCAGCGGATACACTAGTTCCGGGGAGCTGTTTTTT. It translates to CASGYTSSGELFF.

This chain uses TRBV6-6 with TRBJ2-7; possible D gene TRBD1, 6 bases. The germline V gene encodes CDR1 MNHNY and CDR2 SVGAGI (reference sequence). Trimming removed 7 bases from V and 2 bases from J, with 6 bases in between. CDR3 length: 11 residues. This chain's CDR3 is CASKGAYEQYF. CDR3 nucleotides: TGTGCCAGCAAGGGGGCCTACGAGCAGTACTTC.

The V and J genes are TRBV10-3 and TRBJ1-1; D is perhaps TRBD1 (5 bases). V was shortened by 6 bases and J by 1 base, with 9 bases between the two germline ends. CDR1 and CDR2 (germline): ENHRY, SYGVKD. The CDR3 contains 13 residues. The CDR3 loop reads CAIRGTGNTEAFF. CDR3 DNA: TGTGCCATCAGGGGGACGGGGAACACTGAAGCTTTCTTT.